The 31 T cell receptor beta chains given below trace back to one sample, sequenced in a study of blood T cells in healthy people across ages. Through a sample-barcoded 5' primer and a J-beta primer mix, a second PCR was run for roughly 6 to 11 cycles. One entry per CDR3 protein, called by TCRdb with MiXCR from the 5' RACE reads. Of 700,000 to 1,000,000 distinct CDR3 sequences in the sample, under 55% were seen once. Sequenced sample: blood. These receptors all come from a man aged 55-75 years in good health.

This clonotype came up many times. V usage is TRBV29-1 and J usage is TRBJ2-5; 7 bases agree with TRBD1. Germline trimming cut 6 bases from V and 3 bases from J; bases unmatched to any gene: 7. CDR3 size: 13 residues. Germline V CDR1 and CDR2: SQVTM, ANQGSEA. CDR3 amino acids: CSVGPGQKETQYF. CDR3 nucleotides: TGCAGCGTGGGGCCGGGACAGAAAGAGACCCAGTACTTC. The full variable domain, in which reference TRBV29-1 and TRBJ2-5 provide the parts outside the CDR3, is SAVISQKPSRDICQRGTSLTIQCQVDSQVTMMFWYRQQPGQSLTLIATANQGSEATYESGFVIDKFPISRPNLTFSTLTVSNMSPEDSSIYLCSVGPGQKETQYFGPGTRLLVL.

This clonotype turned up a few times. This chain uses TRBV7-9 with TRBJ2-7; the D call may be TRBD1 or TRBD2 (5 bases each). CDR1 is SEHNR and CDR2 is FQNEAQ in the germline V gene (reference sequence). V gave up 5 bases and J gave up 3 bases, with 14 bases separating them. The CDR3 runs to 14 residues. This CDR3 reads CASSGGILDYEQYF. The CDR3 DNA sequence: TGTGCCAGCAGCGGGGGTATTCTGGACTACGAGCAGTACTTC. The variable domain in full, with the rest retrieved from reference TRBV7-9 and TRBJ2-7, is DTGVSQNPRHKITKRGQNVTFRCDPISEHNRLYWYRQTLGQGPEFLTYFQNEAQLEKSRLLSDRFSAERPKGSFSTLEIQRTEQGDSAMYLCASSGGILDYEQYFGPGTRLTVT.

The rearrangement joins TRBV13 to TRBJ2-1; 10 bases fit TRBD1. The CDR3 sequence is 14 residues long. J lost 4 bases, V lost 5 bases, and 2 bases had no gene match. Per the germline V gene, CDR1 is PRHDT and CDR2 is FYEKMQ (reference sequence). The CDR3: CASSQDRGYNEQFF. For the CDR3, the DNA is TGTGCCAGCAGCCAGGACAGGGGGTACAATGAGCAGTTCTTC. The full variable domain, rest sourced from reference TRBV13 and TRBJ2-1, is AAGVIQSPRHLIKEKRETATLKCYPIPRHDTVYWYQQGPGQDPQFLISFYEKMQSDKGSIPDRFSAQQFSDYHSELNMSSLELGDSALYFCASSQDRGYNEQFFGPGTRLTVL.

This clonotype was observed a handful of times. V is TRBV6-2 or TRBV6-3 and J is TRBJ2-7, with D maybe TRBD1 (6 bases). Looked up from germline, CDR1 is MNHEY and CDR2 is SVGEGT. This CDR3 has 12 residues. Trimming removed 6 bases from V and 4 bases from J, with 10 bases in between. The CDR3 is CASRIQGYEQYF. CDR3 sequence (DNA): TGTGCCAGCAGAATACAGGGTTACGAGCAGTACTTC.

This clonotype has just a few counts. V and J are TRBV6-1 and TRBJ2-3; 7 nucleotides line up with TRBD1. CDR3 length: 17 amino acids. Unmatched junction bases numbered 16, after V lost 7 bases and J lost 3 bases. Germline V gene sequence: CDR1 MNHNS, CDR2 SASEGT. CDR3 protein: CASMKGSVGGRTDTQYF. The CDR3, as DNA: TGTGCCAGCATGAAGGGATCGGTAGGGGGCCGGACAGATACGCAGTATTTT.

The V gene is TRBV6-1, the J gene TRBJ2-5, with D possibly matching TRBD1 (6 bases). The CDR3 is 17 residues long. Trimming stripped 6 bases from V and 5 bases from J, with 25 bases between. CDR1 and CDR2 (germline): MNHNS, SASEGT. The CDR3 coding sequence is TGTGCCAGCAGCGCCGGTAGGGGGTCGCGTCTGACGGAGACCCAGTACTTC. This gives the protein CASSAGRGSRLTETQYF.

V is TRBV20-1 and J is TRBJ2-1; TRBD2 matches at 9 bases. Germline values: CDR1 DFQATT, CDR2 SNEGSKA (reference sequence). CDR3 length equals 15 residues. Trimming took 0 bases from V and 3 from J; bases not matched to a gene: 3. CDR3 nucleotide sequence: TGCAGTGCTAGAGATCAGCGGGGGGTCTACAATGAGCAGTTCTTC. Its translation is CSARDQRGVYNEQFF.

This clonotype was seen a single time. This may come from a read error, since a much larger clone is one base off. The chain combines TRBV6-1 with TRBJ1-5; D might be TRBD1 (5 bases). There are 14 residues in the CDR3. Between the trimmed V and J ends, which lost 6 bases and 1 base, there was a span of 10 bases. From germline, CDR1 is MNHNS and CDR2 SASEGT. This CDR3 reads CASRLGHSNQPQHF. DNA for the CDR3: TGTGCCAGCAGGCTAGGACACAGCAATCAGCCCCAGCATTTT.

The V gene is TRBV20-1, the J gene TRBJ2-1, with 8 bases that match TRBD2. The CDR3 sequence is 14 residues long. Germline V gene lookup returns CDR1 DFQATT and CDR2 SNEGSKA (reference sequence). V shed 1 base, J shed 8 bases, and the junction held 7 bases outside the gene matches. The CDR3 coding sequence is TGCAGTGCTAGAGTGGTTAGCGGGGTCGATGAGCAGTTCTTC. Protein product: CSARVVSGVDEQFF.

This clonotype was detected a few times. The chain employs TRBV28 and TRBJ2-5; D not certain. CDR1 MDHEN and CDR2 SYDVKM come from the germline V gene. The CDR3 sequence is 14 residues long. V lost 4 bases, J lost 1 base, and 10 bases lay in between. The CDR3 region has the DNA TGTGCCAGCAGTTCCCTCCAGGTCCAAGAGACCCAGTACTTC. It is translated as CASSSLQVQETQYF.

The V gene is TRBV11-1, the J gene TRBJ2-3; a possible D gene is TRBD2 (5 bases). Per germline, CDR1 SGHAT and CDR2 FQDESV (reference sequence). V was clipped by 1 base and J by 9 bases, with 20 bases between them. CDR3 length: 16 amino acids. DNA for the CDR3: TGTGCCAGCAGCTTAGATGCGGGCGCCGCCTCGAGGACGCAGTATTTT. It specifies CASSLDAGAASRTQYF.

This sequence joins TRBV7-9 and TRBJ2-3; TRBD1 agrees at 10 bases. This CDR3 contains 16 residues. Germline V lookup: CDR1 SEHNR, CDR2 FQNEAQ (reference sequence). The J segment lost 2 bases and the V segment lost 5 bases, leaving 7 bases of the junction unmatched. In DNA form, the CDR3 reads TGTGCCAGCAGCCACCGACAGGGGGCCCTCACAGATACGCAGTATTTT. Protein product: CASSHRQGALTDTQYF.

This clonotype is a singleton in its sample. This sequence joins TRBV4-1 and TRBJ1-2; TRBD1 matches at 8 bases. V lost 6 bases to trimming and J lost 6 bases; unmatched junction nucleotides: 9. The germline V gene encodes CDR1 MGHRA and CDR2 YSYEKL. This CDR3 comprises 14 residues. CDR3 coding DNA: TGCGCCAGCAGGGACCCCGGGACAGGCGATGGCTACACCTTC. Its translation is CASRDPGTGDGYTF.

The V gene is TRBV9, the J gene TRBJ2-1, with 7 bases that match TRBD2. The CDR3 is made up of 15 amino acids. Germline loops: CDR1 SGDLS, CDR2 YYNGEE. V gave up 4 bases and J gave up 4 bases; unmatched junction bases: 8. CDR3 protein: CASSPPPGGYNEQFF. The CDR3 DNA is TGTGCCAGCAGCCCCCCACCGGGGGGTTACAATGAGCAGTTCTTC.

At least ten counts were recorded for this clonotype. CDR3 residues: CASSIGGNTGELFF. The CDR3 DNA reads as TGTGCCAGCAGTATAGGGGGGAACACCGGGGAGCTGTTTTTT. The J gene is TRBJ2-2, the V gene TRBV12-3 or TRBV12-4; D perhaps matches TRBD1 (6 bases). With 5 bases removed from V and 1 base from J, the gap between germline ends came to 8 bases. The CDR3 sequence is 14 residues long.

The V call is TRBV29-1, the J call TRBJ2-3, with D perhaps TRBD1 or TRBD2 (5 bases each). The CDR3 sequence is 16 residues long. Trimming took 4 bases from V and 1 from J, leaving 18 bases between them. From germline, CDR1 is SQVTM and CDR2 ANQGSEA. CDR3 sequence (DNA): TGCAGCGTTGCCGGAGGACAAGGGTACGGCACAGATACGCAGTATTTT. It specifies CSVAGGQGYGTDTQYF.

This rearrangement joins TRBV6-5 to TRBJ2-4, with 9 bases matching TRBD1. The J call may be in error: the DNA end matches TRBJ2-7 better. Germline CDR1 reads MNHEY; CDR2 reads SVGAGI. The CDR3 is 14 residues long. The CDR3 sequence: CASSYRDRAHEQYF. The CDR3 DNA follows: TGTGCCAGCAGTTACAGGGACAGGGCGCACGAGCAGTACTTC.

The CDR3 loop is CASSSPGVADRAPYGYTF. In DNA, the CDR3 is TGTGCCAGCAGCTCCCCTGGAGTAGCCGACAGGGCTCCCTATGGCTACACCTTC. The V and J genes are TRBV13 and TRBJ1-2; 7 nucleotides align to TRBD1. Germline loops: CDR1 PRHDT, CDR2 FYEKMQ (reference sequence). J was trimmed by 4 bases and V by 4 bases; bases with no gene match: 18. The CDR3 loop spans 18 amino acids.

This clonotype has a single count. V gene TRBV5-1 combines with J gene TRBJ1-4, with a weak D call TRBD1 (6 bases). The CDR3 runs 16 residues. The germline gives CDR1 SGHRS, CDR2 YFSETQ. V was cut by 2 bases and J by 4 bases, with 15 bases left in between. CDR3 coding DNA: TGCGCCAGCAGCTTTTTACAGGGAGGAGGTAATGAAAAACTGTTTTTT. It yields the protein CASSFLQGGGNEKLFF.

This chain connects TRBV6-1 to TRBJ2-2, with TRBD1 as a possible D gene (5 bases). Germline CDR1 reads MNHNS; CDR2 reads SASEGT. Deletions cut 6 bases from V and 1 base from J, with 18 bases between. This CDR3 has 17 residues. The CDR3 loop reads CASSTRFPTENTGELFF. As DNA, the CDR3 is TGTGCCAGCAGCACCCGTTTTCCGACAGAGAACACCGGGGAGCTGTTTTTT.

This clonotype occurred many times. The chain links TRBV5-1 to TRBJ2-7, with D possibly being TRBD2 (6 bases). The CDR3 is made up of 14 amino acids. V was shortened by 0 bases and J by 2 bases, with 9 bases between the two germline ends. Germline values: CDR1 SGHRS, CDR2 YFSETQ. The CDR3 region is CASSLGDFPYEQYF. In nucleotides, the CDR3 is TGCGCCAGCAGCTTGGGGGACTTCCCCTACGAGCAGTACTTC. Variable domain in full (rest from reference TRBV5-1 and TRBJ2-7): KAGVTQTPRYLIKTRGQQVTLSCSPISGHRSVSWYQQTPGQGLQFLFEYFSETQRNKGNFPGRFSGRQFSNSRSEMNVSTLELGDSALYLCASSLGDFPYEQYFGPGTRLTVT.

The chain has TRBV6-6 and TRBJ1-6; D gene unclear. Germline loops: CDR1 MNHNY, CDR2 SVGAGI (reference sequence). The CDR3 has 14 amino acids. V lost 9 bases and J lost 4, with 13 bases in between. The CDR3 is CASNQVPYNSPLHF. The CDR3 nucleotides read TGTGCCAGTAACCAGGTTCCATATAATTCACCCCTCCACTTT.

V usage is TRBV15 and J usage is TRBJ2-5; D is undetermined. The J call may not be correct, given that the DNA end is closer to TRBJ2-7. The CDR3 spans 13 residues. The germline CDR1 and CDR2 sequences are LNHNV and YYDKDF (reference sequence). CDR3 residues: CATSRDVLREQYF. DNA of the CDR3: TGTGCCACCAGCAGAGATGTGTTACGCGAGCAGTACTTC.

This chain links TRBV4-3 with TRBJ1-1, with D possibly TRBD1 on 6 matching bases. CDR1 and CDR2 (germline): LGHNA, YSLEER. Trimming shortened V by 4 bases and J by 3 bases, and 12 bases separated the two germline ends. The CDR3 spans 14 residues. CDR3 sequence reads: CASSRNYRDTEAFF. The CDR3 DNA follows: TGCGCCAGCAGCCGCAATTACAGGGACACTGAAGCTTTCTTT.

The V gene is TRBV7-9, the J gene TRBJ2-5; D possibly corresponds to TRBD1 (5 bases). Germline V lookup: CDR1 SEHNR, CDR2 FQNEAQ (reference sequence). The CDR3 runs 14 residues. V shed 5 bases and J shed 5 bases, with 15 bases lying between them. CDR3 bases: TGTGCCAGCAGCCGCTTGCAGGGCATGGAGACCCAGTACTTC. It codes for CASSRLQGMETQYF.

Concerning this clonotype: One end of the junction varies from germline; a read error may be responsible. The chain joins TRBV6-1 to TRBJ1-2, with D maybe TRBD1 (6 bases). The germline V gene has CDR1 MNHNS and CDR2 SASEGT. The CDR3 length is 17 residues. The CDR3 loop is CVSRSPGAQGANYGYTF. CDR3 in DNA: TGTGTCAGCCGCTCCCCGGGGGCTCAGGGAGCTAACTATGGCTACACCTTC.

In its sample, this clonotype was seen a few times. The rearrangement uses TRBV4-3 and TRBJ2-3; D may correspond to TRBD1 or TRBD2 (5 bases each). Trimming took 2 bases from V and 2 from J, leaving 17 bases between them. The CDR3 is 17 residues long. Germline V gene sequence: CDR1 LGHNA, CDR2 YSLEER. CDR3 protein: CASSQFPPGQNTDTQYF. The CDR3 nucleotides are TGCGCCAGCAGCCAATTCCCACCGGGGCAGAACACAGATACGCAGTATTTT.

V is TRBV3-1 and J is TRBJ1-5; D not resolved. V lost 3 bases to trimming and J lost 5 bases, with 5 bases between them. The CDR3 covers 12 residues. CDR1 LGHDT and CDR2 YNNKEL come from the germline V gene (reference sequence). CDR3 protein: CASSHSDQPQHF. DNA of the CDR3: TGTGCCAGCAGCCATTCCGATCAGCCCCAGCATTTT.

This clonotype has a single count. The junction and the germline gene differ at one end; a read error may be behind it. The V gene is TRBV7-2, the J gene TRBJ1-6; D gene unclear. Per the germline V gene, CDR1 is SGHTA and CDR2 is FQGNSA. The CDR3 is 14 amino acids. The CDR3 sequence: CASSLGSWASPPHF. In nucleotides, the CDR3 is TGTGCCAGCAGTTTAGGCTCCTGGGCTTCACCCCCCCACTTT.

The chain combines TRBV6-5 with TRBJ2-5; D is perhaps TRBD1 (5 bases). TRBJ2-7 explains the end of the DNA better; the J call may be wrong. The germline V gene has CDR1 MNHEY and CDR2 SVGAGI. The CDR3 is 14 amino acids. This chain's CDR3 is CASSYRRVSHEQYF. Written as DNA, the CDR3 is TGTGCCAGCAGTTACCGCAGGGTCTCACACGAGCAGTACTTC.

The chain has TRBV4-1 and TRBJ2-1; D not resolved. The CDR3 spans 14 residues. Germline V gene data show CDR1 as MGHRA and CDR2 as YSYEKL. The ends were cut back, 0 bases at V and 12 bases at J, with 15 bases in the middle. The CDR3 DNA sequence: TGCGCCAGCAGCCAAGATCGGAGAGGATTGGGGCAGTTCTTC. Translation gives CASSQDRRGLGQFF.